This T cell receptor (beta chain) was obtained from a study of HIV-infected patients and healthy controls. Study observations and caveats: Slight age and sex differences between study cohorts did not explain the diversity differences.

Reverse transcription used 450 to 650 ng RNA and constant-region primers for alpha and beta. Each of the alpha and beta chains got its own library through chain-specific third strand synthesis with indices. Each molecule carried a 12-nucleotide identifier made of two joined random hexamers added before amplification. TCRdb re-called the 5' RACE reads through MiXCR, storing one row per CDR3 protein. The sample yields about 10,000 distinct CDR3 sequences, about 5.2% seen once. This clonotype was picked up many times. Its antigen is not known. The repertoire came from unfractionated whole blood and reflected all unsorted peripheral T cells. The sequencing here drew on blood, taken before antiretroviral therapy. The clonotype originates from an adult with HIV infection.

CDR3: CASSLDYGYYEQYF. The CDR3 DNA follows: TGTGCCAGCAGCTTAGATTACGGTTACTACGAGCAGTACTTC. The chain carries TRBV11-2 and TRBJ2-7; unclear D gene. Germline V lookup: CDR1 SGHAT, CDR2 FQNNGV. CDR3 length equals 14 residues. Trimming removed 0 bases from V and 3 bases from J, with 9 bases in between.